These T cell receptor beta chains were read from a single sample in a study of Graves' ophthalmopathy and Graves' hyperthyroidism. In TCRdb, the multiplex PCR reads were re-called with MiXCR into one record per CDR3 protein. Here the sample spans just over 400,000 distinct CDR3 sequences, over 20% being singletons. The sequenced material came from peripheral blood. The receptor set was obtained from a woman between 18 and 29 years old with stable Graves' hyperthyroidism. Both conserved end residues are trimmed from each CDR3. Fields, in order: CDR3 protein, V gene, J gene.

CDR3aa: SAKDRTEAF
v_gene: TRBV20-1
j_gene: TRBJ1-1

CDR3aa: ASTPSRDQEQY
v_gene: TRBV12-3/TRBV12-4
j_gene: TRBJ2-7

CDR3aa: ASSTLLVNSPLH
v_gene: TRBV6-4
j_gene: TRBJ1-6

CDR3aa: ASRPGGNIQY
v_gene: TRBV12-3/TRBV12-4
j_gene: TRBJ2-4

CDR3aa: SATRGSYEQY
v_gene: TRBV20-1
j_gene: TRBJ2-7

CDR3aa: ASSQVASFAEQY
v_gene: TRBV3-1
j_gene: TRBJ2-7

CDR3aa: ASSATDYEQY
v_gene: TRBV7-9
j_gene: TRBJ2-7

CDR3aa: ASSKDRNTEAF
v_gene: TRBV11-1
j_gene: TRBJ1-1

CDR3aa: ASSPLAGASYEQY
v_gene: TRBV12-3/TRBV12-4
j_gene: TRBJ2-7

CDR3aa: ATSAPRDGTYGYT
v_gene: TRBV24-1
j_gene: TRBJ1-2

CDR3aa: ASSPTPAGSSYEQY
v_gene: TRBV18
j_gene: TRBJ2-7

CDR3aa: ASSQDLVTDTQY
v_gene: TRBV14
j_gene: TRBJ2-3

CDR3aa: ASSFDRGAGTIY
v_gene: TRBV7-2
j_gene: TRBJ1-3

CDR3aa: ASTLGTNTYEQY
v_gene: TRBV5-1
j_gene: TRBJ2-7

CDR3aa: ATSDPGQWAYEQH
v_gene: TRBV7-2
j_gene: TRBJ2-7

CDR3aa: ASRLGPDWETQY
v_gene: TRBV11-2
j_gene: TRBJ2-5

CDR3aa: ASSSGTVNTEAF
v_gene: TRBV12-3/TRBV12-4
j_gene: TRBJ1-1